In this sample, the clone carrying this T cell receptor beta chain is medium-sized. TCRdb re-called the PCR reads with MiXCR, one entry per CDR3 protein. The sample includes 2,000 to 3,000 distinct CDR3 sequences, around 21% seen only once; the top ten take more than 9%. This specimen comes from a study of immune characterization of retroperitoneal liposarcoma. The TCR comes from a male donor with retroperitoneal liposarcoma. Sequencing was carried out using tumor tissue.

DNA of the CDR3: TGTGCCAGCAGTTTCACAGGGACTAGCGATGAGCAGTTCTTC. Translating gives CASSFTGTSDEQFF. V is TRBV12-3 or TRBV12-4 and J is TRBJ2-1; TRBD2 matches at 10 bases. With V trimmed by 3 bases and J by 8 bases, 4 bases remained unmatched. The CDR3 runs 14 residues.